The 17 T cell receptor beta chains given below trace back to one sample, sequenced in a study of blood T cells in healthy people across ages. Together with a sample-barcoded 5' primer, a J-beta primer mix was included in a second PCR lasting about 6 to 11 cycles. From the 5' RACE reads, TCRdb called clonotypes with MiXCR, one entry per CDR3 protein. This table holds about 1.8 million distinct CDR3 sequences, about 49% found once. Input material: blood. These receptors were collected from a woman between 40 and 55 years old in good health.

This clonotype appeared a few times. The chain combines TRBV29-1 with TRBJ2-3, with 8 bases that match TRBD1. The CDR3 length is 14 residues. J was trimmed by 6 bases and V by 1 base; bases with no gene match: 6. From germline, CDR1 is SQVTM and CDR2 ANQGSEA. As DNA, the CDR3 is TGCAGCGTTGAAGGGCAGGGGGCGTTGGATACGCAGTATTTT. This sequence encodes CSVEGQGALDTQYF.

The J gene is TRBJ2-7, the V gene TRBV5-6, with D tentatively TRBD2 (6 bases). The ends were cut back, 2 bases at V and 0 bases at J, with 18 bases in the middle. The CDR3 consists of 17 residues. Germline V CDR1 and CDR2: SGHDT, YYEEEE. CDR3 loop: CASSFPEGSGSSYEQYF. The CDR3 DNA sequence: TGTGCCAGCAGCTTCCCCGAAGGTAGCGGCAGCTCCTACGAGCAGTACTTC.

This clonotype was seen just once. This chain connects TRBV29-1 to TRBJ1-4; perhaps TRBD1 as D (6 bases). CDR3 length equals 12 residues. V was cut by 7 bases and J by 8 bases, with 14 bases left in between. Germline loops: CDR1 SQVTM, CDR2 ANQGSEA. DNA for the CDR3: TGCAGCGCCGGGGGGGCTTGGGAAAAACTGTTTTTT. This gives the protein CSAGGAWEKLFF.

This sequence joins TRBV6-5 and TRBJ1-5; tentatively, D is TRBD1 (5 bases). V lost 6 bases, J lost 0 bases, and 12 bases lay in between. The CDR3 is made up of 15 amino acids. From germline, CDR1 is MNHEY and CDR2 SVGAGI. The CDR3 reads CASSDDRNSNQPQHF. CDR3 nucleotide sequence: TGTGCCAGCAGCGACGACAGAAATAGCAATCAGCCCCAGCATTTT.

This clonotype was seen only a few times. The V gene is TRBV7-9, the J gene TRBJ2-7; 7 bases line up with TRBD1. This CDR3 contains 16 residues. The germline V gene has CDR1 SEHNR and CDR2 FQNEAQ (reference sequence). V lost 5 bases and J lost 3; bases outside the gene matches: 13. The CDR3 sequence is CASSRATGQTIYEQYF. DNA of the CDR3: TGTGCCAGCAGCCGCGCCACGGGACAGACGATCTACGAGCAGTACTTC.

Only a few counts were recorded for this clonotype. The V call is TRBV3-1, the J call TRBJ1-1; D is undetermined. The CDR3 is 19 residues long. Germline loops: CDR1 LGHDT, CDR2 YNNKEL (reference sequence). V was shortened by 0 bases and J by 5 bases, with 25 bases between the two germline ends. CDR3 in amino acids: CASSQDLGRRATYTTEAFF. For the CDR3, the DNA is TGTGCCAGCAGCCAAGATCTCGGGCGGAGAGCGACCTATACGACTGAAGCTTTCTTT.

This clonotype was detected only once. The gene calls are TRBV28 and TRBJ1-4, with a weak D call TRBD1 (5 bases). The V end lost 3 bases, the J end lost 0 bases, and 20 bases lay between the germline ends. In germline, CDR1 is MDHEN, CDR2 SYDVKM. CDR3 length equals 19 residues. The CDR3 region has the DNA TGTGCCAGCAGTTTCTCGCCGGACACTGTCTCTGCAACTAATGAAAAACTGTTTTTT. It specifies CASSFSPDTVSATNEKLFF. The full variable domain, with the rest looked up from reference TRBV28 and TRBJ1-4, is DVKVTQSSRYLVKRTGEKVFLECVQDMDHENMFWYRQDPGLGLRLIYFSYDVKMKEKGDIPEGYSVSREKKERFSLILESASTNQTSMYLCASSFSPDTVSATNEKLFFGSGTQLSVL.

This clonotype was observed a handful of times. This chain connects TRBV6-2 or TRBV6-3 to TRBJ2-5; 10 positions agree with TRBD1. V gave up 7 bases and J gave up 11 bases; unmatched junction bases: 7. Germline CDR1 is MNHEY and CDR2 is SVGEGT. There are 12 residues in the CDR3. CDR3 sequence: CASTRGTGEQYF. As DNA, the CDR3 is TGTGCCAGCACCCGCGGGACAGGGGAGCAGTACTTC.

This sequence joins TRBV6-5 and TRBJ1-2, with D unclear. V was pared by 0 bases and J by 6 bases, with 11 bases between. Germline CDR1 is MNHEY and CDR2 is SVGAGI. The CDR3 spans 14 residues. In DNA form, the CDR3 reads TGTGCCAGCAGTTACTCGGGGTACGGGGATGGCTACACCTTC. Its protein product is CASSYSGYGDGYTF.

The V call is TRBV9, the J call TRBJ2-5, with TRBD2 matching over 8 bases. The CDR3 has 15 amino acids. Germline V lookup: CDR1 SGDLS, CDR2 YYNGEE. J was trimmed by 3 bases and V by 4 bases; bases with no gene match: 8. DNA for the CDR3: TGTGCCAGCAGCCCCCGGGGAGCGGGGGAAGAGACCCAGTACTTC. Translated: CASSPRGAGEETQYF. Full variable domain (rest looked up from reference TRBV9 and TRBJ2-5): DSGVTQTPKHLITATGQRVTLRCSPRSGDLSVYWYQQSLDQGLQFLIQYYNGEERAKGNILERFSAQQFPDLHSELNLSSLELGDSALYFCASSPRGAGEETQYFGPGTRLLVL.

In its sample, this clonotype was seen a few times. This chain connects TRBV9 to TRBJ2-1; TRBD2 aligns across 12 bases. The germline V gene encodes CDR1 SGDLS and CDR2 YYNGEE. This CDR3 is built from 17 residues. J lost 8 bases, V lost 3 bases, and 12 bases had no gene match. The CDR3 nucleotides read TGTGCCAGCAGCGACGCTAGCGGGGGGGCTGGTTTGGATGAGCAGTTCTTC. This codes for CASSDASGGAGLDEQFF.

This clonotype was seen only a few times. This chain joins TRBV9 and TRBJ2-3; no reliable D call. The V gene lost 6 bases and the J gene lost 3 bases, with 11 bases spanning the gap. CDR3 size: 13 residues. The germline V gene has CDR1 SGDLS and CDR2 YYNGEE. In nucleotides, the CDR3 is TGTGCCAGCAATCGGGCCAGGACAGATACGCAGTATTTT. Amino acid sequence: CASNRARTDTQYF.

V gene TRBV28 combines with J gene TRBJ1-4; D might be TRBD1 (5 bases). Trimming took 6 bases from V and 3 from J, leaving 11 bases between them. The CDR3 sequence is 14 residues long. Germline V gene lookup returns CDR1 MDHEN and CDR2 SYDVKM. This CDR3 reads CASRLTDSNEKLFF. The CDR3 nucleotides read TGTGCCAGCAGACTGACAGACTCTAATGAAAAACTGTTTTTT. Looking up the rest from reference TRBV28 and TRBJ1-4 gives the full variable domain: DVKVTQSSRYLVKRTGEKVFLECVQDMDHENMFWYRQDPGLGLRLIYFSYDVKMKEKGDIPEGYSVSREKKERFSLILESASTNQTSMYLCASRLTDSNEKLFFGSGTQLSVL.

This clonotype occurred a few times. The chain links TRBV29-1 to TRBJ1-1; 9 bases line up with TRBD1. The CDR3 is 15 residues long. With 6 bases clipped from V and 4 bases from J, the junction kept 12 bases outside the gene matches. Germline V lookup: CDR1 SQVTM, CDR2 ANQGSEA. The CDR3 protein is CSVQVQQGAGTEAFF. The CDR3, as DNA: TGCAGCGTCCAGGTGCAACAGGGGGCGGGCACTGAAGCTTTCTTT.

The V gene is TRBV5-5, the J gene TRBJ2-5; the D gene is possibly TRBD1 (6 bases). The CDR3 is made up of 14 amino acids. Looked up from germline, CDR1 is SGHKS and CDR2 is YYEKEE (reference sequence). The ends were cut back, 4 bases at V and 1 base at J, with 11 bases in the middle. In nucleotides, the CDR3 is TGTGCCAGCAGCCGGTGGACAGTCCAAGAGACCCAGTACTTC. It codes for CASSRWTVQETQYF.

This clonotype was observed a handful of times. CDR3 sequence reads: CATSDPRGSSETQYF. For the CDR3, the DNA is TGTGCCACCAGTGATCCCCGGGGCTCTTCGGAGACCCAGTACTTC. The chain uses TRBV24-1 and TRBJ2-5; tentatively, D is TRBD1 or TRBD2 (5 bases each). Trimming left V 3 bases short and J 5 bases short, with 15 bases between. The CDR3 spans 15 residues. From germline, CDR1 is KGHDR and CDR2 SFDVKD.

The genes are TRBV6-6 and TRBJ2-5; 11 nucleotides line up with TRBD1. The germline CDR1 and CDR2 sequences are MNHNY and SVGAGI (reference sequence). Trimming cost V 6 bases and J 11 bases; bases outside gene matches: 14. This CDR3 contains 15 residues. CDR3 sequence reads: CASRIGQGAYNEQYF. DNA for the CDR3: TGTGCCAGCAGGATTGGACAGGGGGCCTACAATGAGCAGTACTTC.